The 25 T cell receptor beta chains presented below share a single source sample, sequenced in a study of CD8 T cells in Susac syndrome. About 0.5 to 1 ug RNA was reverse transcribed with random hexamers. TCRdb re-called the immunoSEQ multiplex PCR reads with MiXCR, one entry per CDR3 protein. The table lists 150,000 to 200,000 distinct CDR3 sequences, over 85% of them singletons. Sequencing was done on a sample of CD4+ T cells from PBMCs. These receptors came from a human donor in good health.

V gene TRBV4-1 combines with J gene TRBJ2-7, with a tentative D call TRBD2 (5 bases). This CDR3 is 16 amino acids long. From germline, CDR1 is MGHRA and CDR2 YSYEKL. The V end lost 1 base, the J end lost 0 bases, and 13 bases lay between the germline ends. The CDR3 nucleotides are TGCGCCAGCAGCCAAGGGGAAGGACTTAGCTCCTACGAGCAGTACTTC. As protein: CASSQGEGLSSYEQYF.

The V and J genes are TRBV7-9 and TRBJ1-1; D is perhaps TRBD1 (5 bases). CDR1 and CDR2 (germline): SEHNR, FQNEAQ (reference sequence). This CDR3 has 13 amino acids. Trimming stripped 4 bases from V and 4 bases from J, with 10 bases between. The CDR3 loop is CASSSWGGTEAFF. CDR3 bases: TGTGCCAGCAGCTCATGGGGGGGCACTGAAGCTTTCTTT.

This clonotype was found once. The chain combines TRBV5-4 with TRBJ2-3; the D gene could be TRBD1 or TRBD2 (5 bases each). Germline CDR1 SGHNT, CDR2 YYREEE (reference sequence). V lost 4 bases, J lost 2 bases, and 17 bases lay in between. The CDR3 is 16 residues long. CDR3 loop: CASSTSGTGPTDTQYF. The CDR3, as DNA: TGTGCCAGCAGCACGTCCGGGACGGGACCCACAGATACGCAGTATTTT. The full variable domain, with the rest looked up from reference TRBV5-4 and TRBJ2-3, is ETGVTQSPTHLIKTRGQQVTLRCSSQSGHNTVSWYQQALGQGPQFIFQYYREEENGRGNFPPRFSGLQFPNYSSELNVNALELDDSALYLCASSTSGTGPTDTQYFGPGTRLTVL.

The chain employs TRBV5-6 and TRBJ2-7; unclear D gene. The CDR3 totals 14 residues. Deletions cut 2 bases from V and 2 bases from J, with 11 bases between. The germline V gene has CDR1 SGHDT and CDR2 YYEEEE. The CDR3 DNA is TGTGCCAGCAGCTTAACGGGTCCGACCTACGAGCAGTACTTC. Its translation is CASSLTGPTYEQYF.

This clonotype was counted between two and nine times. V is TRBV7-8 and J is TRBJ1-2, with 8 bases identical to TRBD1. Per germline, CDR1 SGHVS and CDR2 FQNEAQ. This CDR3 is built from 13 residues. The ends lost 5 bases at V and 8 bases at J; junction bases unmatched: 7. CDR3 sequence: CASSPRTGGGYTF. The CDR3 DNA reads as TGTGCCAGCAGCCCTAGAACAGGGGGAGGCTACACCTTC.

The table lists this clonotype with a few counts. The V gene is TRBV12-3 or TRBV12-4, the J gene TRBJ1-6, with a weak D call TRBD1 (6 bases). This CDR3 contains 15 residues. V lost 0 bases and J 7 bases, leaving 10 bases between the germline ends. The CDR3, as DNA: TGTGCCAGCAGTTTAGCCGGGGGCAACAATTCACCCCTCCACTTT. Its translation: CASSLAGGNNSPLHF.

This clonotype was counted only a few times. The chain recombines TRBV3-1 with TRBJ1-2; D ambiguous. With 0 bases removed from V and 6 bases from J, the gap between germline ends came to 8 bases. The CDR3 runs 13 residues. Germline CDR1 is LGHDT and CDR2 is YNNKEL (reference sequence). The CDR3 coding sequence is TGTGCCAGCAGCCAAGATCGGGGAGATGGCTACACCTTC. It translates to CASSQDRGDGYTF.

The chain combines TRBV6-1 with TRBJ1-1; 7 bases fit TRBD1. Looked up from germline, CDR1 is MNHNS and CDR2 is SASEGT. V lost 6 bases, J lost 0 bases, and 4 bases stayed unmatched. This CDR3 is built from 14 residues. The CDR3 DNA is TGTGCCAGCAGGAGACAGGGAATGAACACTGAAGCTTTCTTT. Its translation: CASRRQGMNTEAFF.

V gene TRBV10-3 combines with J gene TRBJ2-4; D is perhaps TRBD2 (5 bases). Germline V gene lookup returns CDR1 ENHRY and CDR2 SYGVKD. V was cut by 4 bases and J by 1 base, with 5 bases left in between. This CDR3 contains 13 residues. The CDR3 sequence is CAISGEAKNIQYF. The CDR3 DNA follows: TGTGCCATCAGTGGGGAGGCCAAAAACATTCAGTACTTC.

The chain is built from TRBV19 and TRBJ2-7, with TRBD1 matching 9 bases. Unmatched junction bases numbered 16, after V lost 6 bases and J lost 1 base. This CDR3 is 18 amino acids long. Germline V CDR1 and CDR2: LNHDA, SQIVND (reference sequence). CDR3 in amino acids: CASSSPRRTGTGSYEQYF. CDR3 nucleotides: TGTGCCAGTAGCTCACCGAGGAGGACCGGGACAGGGTCCTACGAGCAGTACTTC.

The V call is TRBV7-3, the J call TRBJ2-3, with a tentative D call TRBD1 (6 bases). Germline-derived CDR1 and CDR2 are SGHTA and FQGTGA. V was clipped by 5 bases and J by 0 bases, with 15 bases between them. The CDR3 runs to 16 residues. The CDR3 region has the DNA TGTGCCAGCAGCCGTCAGGGGCAGGTTAGCACAGATACGCAGTATTTT. Amino acids: CASSRQGQVSTDTQYF.

V and J are TRBV29-1 and TRBJ2-5; tentatively, D is TRBD2 (5 bases). The V end was cut by 0 bases, the J end by 4 bases, with 15 bases between. The germline V gene encodes CDR1 SQVTM and CDR2 ANQGSEA. The CDR3 contains 15 residues. CDR3: CSVEDRRTLGETQYF. The CDR3 region has the DNA TGCAGCGTTGAAGATCGGCGGACTCTCGGAGAGACCCAGTACTTC.

The chain recombines TRBV19 with TRBJ2-2, with 8 bases that match TRBD1. Germline trimming cut 8 bases from V and 4 bases from J; bases unmatched to any gene: 9. Germline values: CDR1 LNHDA, CDR2 SQIVND (reference sequence). The CDR3 totals 15 residues. For the CDR3, the DNA is TGTGCCAGTGGCACCGGGACAGGTCGCACCGGGGAGCTGTTTTTT. Translation gives CASGTGTGRTGELFF.

This CDR3 reads CASTLGDPGATQYF. As DNA, the CDR3 is TGTGCCAGCACGCTGGGTGATCCCGGGGCTACGCAGTATTTT. The gene calls are TRBV28 and TRBJ2-3; either TRBD1 or TRBD2 may fit D (5 bases each). The CDR3 totals 14 residues. V lost 7 bases and J lost 8, with 19 bases in between. The germline CDR1 and CDR2 sequences are MDHEN and SYDVKM.

The V and J genes are TRBV7-9 and TRBJ1-4; D gene ambiguous. This CDR3 region has 12 residues. V was cut by 4 bases and J by 8 bases, with 8 bases left in between. The germline V gene has CDR1 SEHNR and CDR2 FQNEAQ (reference sequence). CDR3 amino acids: CASSSRREKLFF. CDR3 sequence (DNA): TGTGCCAGCAGCTCGCGCCGGGAAAAACTGTTTTTT. Full variable domain (rest looked up from reference TRBV7-9 and TRBJ1-4): DTGVSQNPRHKITKRGQNVTFRCDPISEHNRLYWYRQTLGQGPEFLTYFQNEAQLEKSRLLSDRFSAERPKGSFSTLEIQRTEQGDSAMYLCASSSRREKLFFGSGTQLSVL.

The J gene is TRBJ1-4, the V gene TRBV30; D is unresolved. V was pared by 2 bases and J by 3 bases, with 10 bases between. Germline assignment: CDR1 GTSNPN and CDR2 SVGIG (reference sequence). The CDR3 covers 14 residues. For the CDR3, the DNA is TGTGCCTGGAGTCACCACGGTTCTAATGAAAAACTGTTTTTT. It specifies CAWSHHGSNEKLFF.

V is TRBV15 and J is TRBJ1-2; a weak D match, TRBD1 (5 bases). The CDR3 is made up of 15 amino acids. V was pared by 0 bases and J by 8 bases, with 16 bases between. Germline V gene lookup returns CDR1 LNHNV and CDR2 YYDKDF (reference sequence). This CDR3 is CATSRDGASRDGYTF. CDR3 DNA sequence: TGTGCCACCAGCAGAGACGGCGCCTCACGGGACGGCTACACCTTC.

The chain links TRBV6-2 or TRBV6-3 to TRBJ1-2, with D unclear. Trimming removed 6 bases from V and 4 bases from J, with 12 bases in between. Germline lookup yields CDR1 MNHEY and CDR2 SVGEGT. This CDR3 region has 13 residues. CDR3 in amino acids: CASREAETYGYTF. DNA for the CDR3: TGTGCCAGCAGAGAGGCAGAGACCTATGGCTACACCTTC.

This clonotype was detected once. This chain connects TRBV6-2 or TRBV6-3 to TRBJ1-5; D gene unclear. This CDR3 is built from 14 residues. V lost 6 bases and J lost 1, with 10 bases in between. The germline CDR1 and CDR2 sequences are MNHEY and SVGEGT. The CDR3 loop is CASRRTGSNQPQHF. CDR3 nucleotide sequence: TGTGCCAGCAGGAGGACGGGGAGCAATCAGCCCCAGCATTTT.

The rearrangement joins TRBV2 to TRBJ2-1; possible D gene TRBD2, 7 bases. V was shortened by 6 bases and J by 4 bases, with 13 bases between the two germline ends. The length of the CDR3 is 14 residues. Germline-derived CDR1 and CDR2 are SNHLY and FYNNEI. CDR3 protein: CASRGGDIYNEQFF. In nucleotides, the CDR3 is TGTGCCAGCAGGGGGGGGGACATTTACAATGAGCAGTTCTTC. Using reference TRBV2 and TRBJ2-1 for the parts outside the CDR3, the full variable domain is EPEVTQTPSHQVTQMGQEVILRCVPISNHLYFYWYRQILGQKVEFLVSFYNNEISEKSEIFDDQFSVERPDGSNFTLKIRSTKLEDSAMYFCASRGGDIYNEQFFGPGTRLTVL.

The V gene is TRBV28, the J gene TRBJ1-5, with no clear D. V lost 4 bases to trimming and J lost 1 base, with 14 bases between them. In germline, CDR1 is MDHEN, CDR2 SYDVKM. The CDR3 has 16 amino acids. The DNA for the CDR3 is TGTGCCAGCAGTTCCCGTTTGTTTGGGAGCAATCAGCCCCAGCATTTT. It is translated as CASSSRLFGSNQPQHF.

V and J are TRBV7-9 and TRBJ2-1; a weak D match, TRBD1 (6 bases). The V gene lost 3 bases and the J gene lost 8 bases, with 20 bases spanning the gap. The germline gives CDR1 SEHNR, CDR2 FQNEAQ (reference sequence). This CDR3 is 16 amino acids long. CDR3 residues: CASSLVRPGVGDEQFF. DNA of the CDR3: TGTGCCAGCAGCTTGGTTCGTCCAGGGGTAGGCGATGAGCAGTTCTTC.

The rearrangement uses TRBV6-1 and TRBJ2-7; maybe TRBD2 (5 bases). V was shortened by 6 bases and J by 5 bases, with 17 bases between the two germline ends. Per germline, CDR1 MNHNS and CDR2 SASEGT. This CDR3 is built from 14 residues. The CDR3 nucleotides are TGTGCCAGCAGGCCGGGGTCCGGGTCCCACGAGCAGTACTTC. Its protein is CASRPGSGSHEQYF.

V is TRBV5-4 and J is TRBJ2-5; 7 nucleotides align to TRBD1. The CDR3 totals 16 residues. Trimming at V came to 4 bases and at J to 1 base, leaving 10 bases not matched to a gene. Germline assignment: CDR1 SGHNT and CDR2 YYREEE (reference sequence). Here the CDR3 DNA reads TGTGCCAGCAGCCTAAAGACAGGGCCTCTCCAAGAGACCCAGTACTTC. Protein product: CASSLKTGPLQETQYF. The full variable domain, rest sourced from reference TRBV5-4 and TRBJ2-5, is ETGVTQSPTHLIKTRGQQVTLRCSSQSGHNTVSWYQQALGQGPQFIFQYYREEENGRGNFPPRFSGLQFPNYSSELNVNALELDDSALYLCASSLKTGPLQETQYFGPGTRLLVL.

The gene calls are TRBV29-1 and TRBJ1-2; a weak D match, TRBD1 (6 bases). CDR3 length: 15 amino acids. Germline V gives CDR1 SQVTM, CDR2 ANQGSEA. V lost 6 bases to trimming and J lost 0 bases, with 17 bases between them. The CDR3 region has the DNA TGCAGCGTAGAAAGGGGGACTTCCACTAACTATGGCTACACCTTC. Translation: CSVERGTSTNYGYTF.